This TCR beta chain came from a study of identical twins. Findings and caveats of the study: Conclusions came from cross-sectional statistical analysis, not from following the same donors.

TCRdb independently ran MiXCR on the 5' RACE reads; one entry per CDR3 protein. The data show 650,000 to 800,000 distinct CDR3 sequences, more than 6.5% seen once. Everyone who donated was a healthy Caucasian. V was cut by 6 bases and J by 2 bases, with 14 bases left in between. The CDR3 extends over 14 amino acids. In its sample, this clonotype was seen a few times. The antigen remains undetermined. This sample also belongs to another study, concerning yellow fever vaccine responses in identical twins.

The chain carries TRBV12-3 or TRBV12-4 and TRBJ2-7; D is possibly TRBD1 or TRBD2 (5 bases each). Sequenced sample: PBMCs. The clonotype was recovered from a woman between 18 and 30 years old in good health. The CDR3 DNA sequence: TGTGCCAGCAGGGGTCCGGGGCTAGCCTACGAGCAGTACTTC. Its protein product is CASRGPGLAYEQYF.